This T cell receptor beta chain came from a study of blood T cell repertoires in COVID-19. Libraries were prepared by immunoSEQ multiplex PCR; TCRdb keeps only in-frame clonotypes and omits some of them. The table shows approximately 500,000 clones, with approximately 92% occurring only once. This CDR3 is built from 15 residues. Germline values: CDR1 LGHDT, CDR2 YNNKEL (reference sequence). The trim removed 1 base at V and 4 bases at J, leaving 7 bases unmatched. V and J are TRBV3-1 (or the pseudogene TRBV3-2) and TRBJ2-7, with 7 bases fitting TRBD2. The TCR was taken from a man between 18 and 29 years old with COVID-19, enrolled during active disease. Sequencing was done on a sample of peripheral blood. CDR3 sequence: CASSQAPLAAYEQYF. CDR3 DNA sequence: TGTGCCAGCAGCCAAGCCCCCCTAGCGGCATACGAGCAGTACTTC.